This T cell receptor beta chain was obtained from a study of shared clonotypes between healthy human individuals. With 0 bases removed from V and 3 bases from J, the gap between germline ends came to 11 bases. The germline CDR1 and CDR2 sequences are GTSNPN and SVGIG (reference sequence). This CDR3 is 14 amino acids long. The assay was run at deep level. TCRdb keeps only in-frame clones here, not all; method: immunoSEQ multiplex PCR. The sample carries roughly 2 million clones, more than 90% recorded once. The chain carries TRBV30 and TRBJ1-2; D may be TRBD1 (5 bases). Source material: naive CD4+ T cells sorted from blood. The subset is: CD45RA+ positively selected. The sequence was obtained from a man younger than 35 in good health. For the CDR3, the DNA is TGTGCCTGGAGTGTTGGGGGAGCCTACTATGGCTACACCTTC. Protein: CAWSVGGAYYGYTF.